This entry concerns a single TCR beta chain. Its antigen is still unknown. The CDR3 totals 14 residues. The ends were cut back, 3 bases at V and 8 bases at J, with 13 bases in the middle. The germline V gene has CDR1 MGHRA and CDR2 YSYEKL. Expressed TCRB transcripts were sequenced after all isolated RNA was converted to cDNA. Repertoires were generated with immunoSEQ multiplex PCR, while TCRdb's copy carries only in-frame clones and drops some. The table has about 290,000 clones, roughly 8% seen once. This sample was included in a study of beta chain features in type 1 diabetes. Study outcomes and limitations: Reduced insertions and increased deletions marked VDJ junctions in type 1 diabetes patients. An over-representation of cells with high TCR expression could result from cDNA sequencing. TCRB CDR3s were moderately but significantly shorter in Type 1 diabetes patients in all four CD4+ subsets. In these data, an HLA type influence on TCRB rearrangement remained unresolved.

The chain has TRBV4-1 and TRBJ1-4, with TRBD1 as a possible D gene (5 bases). This clonotype was obtained from a woman between 18 and 30 years old in good health. Sequenced sample: central memory CD4+ T cells from blood. The CDR3 DNA reads TGCGCCAGCAGCCATAGGGACGGGCGGGAAAAACTGTTTTTT. The encoded protein is CASSHRDGREKLFF.